This TCR beta chain is drawn from a study of blood T cells in healthy people across ages (dated by TCRdb to the mid-2010s). Study-wide context: In model experiments, template switching captured about one uniquely barcoded TCR beta cDNA molecule for every two T cells. Using the same blood draw, the study looked at two additional independent replicas of 1 million unique cDNA reads for two donors, one aged 18 to 30 and the other aged 80 or older. The donors were divided into four age groups: young (average around 17 years), middle-aged (about 39), aged (about 60) and long-lived (roughly 86). To avoid experimental bias, donors of different ages were spread randomly across the sequencing lanes. Using deep sequencing normalized with unique cDNA molecular identifiers, the study measured how TCR beta repertoire diversity changes with age. What the work shows at the level of the full study, not this receptor alone: As age increased, observed TCR beta diversity per million T cells dropped in a roughly linear way, and a significant reduction was already evident by age around 41. Estimates of total diversity based on one million sequenced T cells were considered lower bounds and underestimates. Compared with the aged group, the long-lived group had more naive CD4+ T cells, fewer expanded clones and increased TCR diversity, suggesting age selection. Bulk unsorted PBMC profiling prevented conclusive comparison of naive and antigen-experienced compartments. Because the CMV infection status of the donors was unknown, age-related changes in expanded clonotypes may potentially have been confounded. Observed TCR beta diversity correlated strongly with the percentage of naive T cells measured by flow cytometry.

Library creation used 5' RACE. Sequenced using an Illumina HiSeq 2500. The second PCR ran for about 7 to 11 cycles and used a J-beta primer mix along with a sample-barcoded 5' primer. A unique molecular identifier was introduced onto each TCR beta cDNA molecule by a template-switch 5' adaptor carrying 12 random nucleotides. Each sample yielded at least 2.5 million CDR3-containing paired-end reads. All of the RNA was converted into first-strand cDNA using the Mint cDNA synthesis kit, with a TRBC-specific oligonucleotide serving as the primer. After uracil-DNA glycosylase treatment, a first 18-cycle PCR used universal primers M1SS and BC2_uni_R on all cDNA. In the original analysis: For normalization, 1 million high-quality reads, each with a distinct molecular identifier, were randomly selected from each sample. Instead of being binned into consensus sequences, reads with shared molecular identifiers were discarded. MiTCR, with a Q25 quality threshold and the strictest error-elimination algorithm, was used for CDR3 identification, clonotype clustering and error correction. A nonparametric unseen species model with Euler transformation was used to estimate lower-bound total TCR beta diversity. Using fastp trimming at Q25 and MiXCR clonotype assembly, TCRdb reanalyzed the public sequencing data and kept in-frame beta chains. One record per CDR3 amino acid sequence lists the most common genes and DNA. The V and J calls follow TCRdb's processing rather than the paper's. The sample table contains about 810,000 distinct CDR3 sequences; only one count was recorded for 30% to 45% of them. Under 15% of the sample goes to the ten largest clones.

The roughly 38 donors, aged about 6 to 95 years, were systemically healthy Caucasian individuals from Russia. Ten milliliters of peripheral blood were drawn from each donor into EDTA-treated Vacutainer tubes. PBMCs were isolated by Ficoll-Paque density-gradient centrifugation, with at least 6 million obtained per sample. Total RNA, at least 6 micrograms per sample, was extracted from PBMCs with Trizol reagent. The percentages of naive CD45RAhigh/CD27high T cells were determined by flow cytometry on a PBMC aliquot from every donor. Details on this clonotype: Its antigen specificity is not known. No quality values exist for individual bases; no much larger clone is one base distant.

The CDR3 holds 14 amino acids from the cysteine to the phenylalanine. Only the CDR3 portion is preserved as DNA: 42 bases, with reading frame beginning at the first base. The germline ends are 9 bases apart after V is trimmed by 3 bases and J by 1 base. As encoded in the germline V gene, CDR1 is MGHDK while CDR2 is SYGVNS. The sample was blood. The receptor comes from a man aged 18 to 29 in good health. This sequence uses TRBV25-1 and TRBJ1-1; matching of 6 bases hints at TRBD1 as the D gene. Here the CDR3 is given as CASSDWTANTEAFF. The bases are TGTGCCAGCAGTGATTGGACAGCGAACACTGAAGCTTTCTTT.